The 20 T cell receptor beta chains below come from one sample, sequenced in a study of OX40 agonist ivuxolimab in advanced cancers. This table comes from immunoSEQ multiplex PCR, and its TCRdb copy is limited to in-frame clones, with some not included. The table shows tens of thousands of clones, with 80% to 90% occurring only once. This specimen was CD4+ or CD8+ T cells sorted from blood, taken in a trial of the OX40 agonist ivuxolimab. These TCRs come from an adult with an advanced solid tumor such as melanoma, head and neck, liver or kidney cancer.

A remark on this clone: This sample also contains other DNA sequences that code for the same CDR3. The chain couples TRBV18 to TRBJ1-1; D is possibly TRBD1 (6 bases). This CDR3 has 14 residues. Germline V gives CDR1 KGHSH, CDR2 LQKENI. V dropped 3 bases and J dropped 7 bases, with 15 bases sitting between them. The CDR3 DNA reads TGTGCCAGCTCACCCCAGGACAGTCTGCTTGAAGCTTTCTTT. This gives the protein CASSPQDSLLEAFF.

This chain joins TRBV6-1 and TRBJ2-2, with TRBD1 as a possible D gene (6 bases). This CDR3 is built from 15 residues. Trimming took off 7 bases at V and 0 bases at J, with 12 bases between the two ends. CDR1 and CDR2 from the germline V gene are MNHNS and SASEGT. The CDR3 region has the DNA TGTGCCAGCATTGGACAGAAATCGAACACCGGGGAGCTGTTTTTT. Protein product: CASIGQKSNTGELFF.

The DNA of the CDR3 is TGTGCCAGCAGTTTTCTGGTCAGCATGAGGGGAGATTCTTACAATGAGCAGTTCTTC. It translates to CASSFLVSMRGDSYNEQFF. This chain joins TRBV28 and TRBJ2-1, with D perhaps being TRBD1 or TRBD2 (5 bases each). Germline V gene lookup returns CDR1 MDHEN and CDR2 SYDVKM. This CDR3 has 19 residues. With 3 bases removed from V and 4 bases from J, the gap between germline ends came to 25 bases. The full variable domain, with the rest looked up from reference TRBV28 and TRBJ2-1, is DVKVTQSSRYLVKRTGEKVFLECVQDMDHENMFWYRQDPGLGLRLIYFSYDVKMKEKGDIPEGYSVSREKKERFSLILESASTNQTSMYLCASSFLVSMRGDSYNEQFFGPGTRLTVL.

The chain recombines TRBV18 with TRBJ1-4; maybe TRBD1 (6 bases). V lost 3 bases and J 5 bases, leaving 10 bases between the germline ends. Germline CDR1 and CDR2: KGHSH and LQKENI. The CDR3 loop spans 14 amino acids. The CDR3 loop reads CASSPSGGNEKLFF. The CDR3 DNA reads as TGTGCCAGCTCACCGAGTGGGGGCAATGAAAAACTGTTTTTT.

This sequence joins TRBV4-1 and TRBJ2-5; TRBD1 might be the D (6 bases). This CDR3 is built from 15 residues. Germline loops: CDR1 MGHRA, CDR2 YSYEKL. With 0 bases removed from V and 5 bases from J, the gap between germline ends came to 13 bases. In DNA, the CDR3 is TGCGCCAGCAGCCAAGAAGGAAGCCAGGGGGAGACCCAGTACTTC. This encodes CASSQEGSQGETQYF.

The J gene is TRBJ1-2, the V gene TRBV2, with D possibly matching TRBD1 (6 bases). CDR1 is SNHLY, CDR2 FYNNEI, per germline. V gave up 6 bases and J gave up 7 bases, with 15 bases separating them. The CDR3 loop spans 13 amino acids. CDR3 protein: CASRTGHRGGYTF. The CDR3 nucleotides are TGTGCCAGCAGGACGGGACACCGTGGTGGCTACACCTTC.

The chain recombines TRBV30 with TRBJ1-5; possible D gene TRBD1, 6 bases. The CDR3 is made up of 13 amino acids. Germline CDR1 GTSNPN, CDR2 SVGIG (reference sequence). V gave up 4 bases and J gave up 6 bases, with 13 bases separating them. CDR3 region: CAWNMQGSQPQHF. In nucleotides, the CDR3 is TGTGCCTGGAATATGCAGGGGTCTCAGCCCCAGCATTTT.

The rearrangement joins TRBV9 to TRBJ2-5, with 8 nucleotides matching TRBD1. Trimming took 4 bases from V and 4 from J; bases not matched to a gene: 6. The CDR3 consists of 14 residues. The germline V gene encodes CDR1 SGDLS and CDR2 YYNGEE. DNA of the CDR3: TGTGCCAGCAGCAAAGCAGGGGGCGGAGAGACCCAGTACTTC. Protein product: CASSKAGGGETQYF.

The chain is built from TRBV10-1 and TRBJ2-7; D is perhaps TRBD1 (5 bases). This CDR3 comprises 16 residues. Germline V gives CDR1 WNHNN, CDR2 SYGVQD (reference sequence). Between the trimmed V and J ends, which lost 1 base and 3 bases, there was a span of 16 bases. The CDR3 loop reads CASSEFATALSYEQYF. CDR3 DNA sequence: TGCGCCAGCAGTGAGTTCGCGACAGCCCTCAGCTACGAGCAGTACTTC.

This sequence joins TRBV10-3 and TRBJ1-6; the D gene is possibly TRBD1 (5 bases). The CDR3 spans 16 residues. Trimming took off 4 bases at V and 8 bases at J, with 18 bases between the two ends. Germline CDR1 reads ENHRY; CDR2 reads SYGVKD. CDR3 protein: CAISGIAGRVDSPLHF. CDR3 DNA: TGTGCCATCAGTGGAATTGCAGGGAGAGTTGATTCACCCCTCCACTTT.

In this sample, this clone turned up a few times. The chain couples TRBV18 to TRBJ2-7, with no clear D. Germline-derived CDR1 and CDR2 are KGHSH and LQKENI. The CDR3 spans 15 residues. Trimming removed 6 bases at V and 1 base at J, with 16 bases between. CDR3 loop: CASSWADGMSYEQYF. CDR3 bases: TGTGCCAGCTCCTGGGCGGATGGCATGTCCTACGAGCAGTACTTC.

The J gene is TRBJ2-3, the V gene TRBV11-2, with 8 bases fitting TRBD1. With 4 bases clipped from V and 8 bases from J, the junction kept 8 bases outside the gene matches. The CDR3 runs to 14 residues. CDR1 and CDR2 from the germline V gene are SGHAT and FQNNGV. The CDR3 reads CASSSDRVWSTQYF. The CDR3 coding sequence is TGTGCCAGCAGCTCGGACAGGGTTTGGAGTACGCAGTATTTT. The entire variable domain, with the rest obtained from reference TRBV11-2 and TRBJ2-3, is as follows: EAGVAQSPRYKIIEKRQSVAFWCNPISGHATLYWYQQILGQGPKLLIQFQNNGVVDDSQLPKDRFSAERLKGVDSTLKIQPAKLEDSAVYLCASSSDRVWSTQYFGPGTRLTVL.

This rearrangement joins TRBV5-1 to TRBJ1-1; weak D call: TRBD1 (5 bases). This CDR3 is 15 amino acids long. V was shortened by 0 bases and J by 1 base, with 10 bases between the two germline ends. Per germline, CDR1 SGHRS and CDR2 YFSETQ. Here the CDR3 DNA reads TGCGCCAGCAGCTTGGTCCAGGGCAGGAACACTGAAGCTTTCTTT. Its translation is CASSLVQGRNTEAFF.

This clone has only one observation. The chain couples TRBV20-1 to TRBJ2-1; no clear D gene. The V end lost 6 bases, the J end lost 7 bases, and 10 bases lay between the germline ends. This CDR3 is built from 11 residues. The germline V gene encodes CDR1 DFQATT and CDR2 SNEGSKA (reference sequence). This CDR3 reads CSALRRNEQFF. CDR3 nucleotides: TGCAGTGCCTTGCGAAGGAATGAGCAGTTCTTC.

The chain carries TRBV12-5 and TRBJ1-1; 8 positions agree with TRBD1. V was clipped by 10 bases and J by 1 base; unmatched bases: 2. The CDR3 runs 12 residues. The V gene's germline CDR1 is LGHNT and CDR2 FRNRAP. The CDR3 coding sequence is TGTGCTACCAGGGGGCAGAACACTGAAGCTTTCTTT. Translating it yields CATRGQNTEAFF.

This chain connects TRBV5-1 to TRBJ2-3, with a weak D call TRBD1 (6 bases). Between the trimmed V and J ends, which lost 0 bases and 3 bases, there was a span of 17 bases. CDR1 SGHRS and CDR2 YFSETQ come from the germline V gene. The CDR3 covers 17 residues. CDR3 sequence: CASSLGLGAGTTDTQYF. DNA for the CDR3: TGCGCCAGCAGCTTGGGACTGGGGGCTGGTACGACAGATACGCAGTATTTT.

This chain links TRBV11-3 with TRBJ2-2, with 9 nucleotides matching TRBD1. The V gene's germline CDR1 is SGHNT and CDR2 YENEEA. J lost 1 base, V lost 3 bases, and 0 bases had no gene match. The CDR3 loop spans 15 amino acids. The DNA for the CDR3 is TGTGCCAGCAGCTTGGGACAGGGGAACACCGGGGAGCTGTTTTTT. This gives the protein CASSLGQGNTGELFF. Looking up the rest from reference TRBV11-3 and TRBJ2-2 gives the full variable domain: EAGVVQSPRYKIIEKKQPVAFWCNPISGHNTLYWYLQNLGQGPELLIRYENEEAVDDSQLPKDRFSAERLKGVDSTLKIQPAELGDSAVYLCASSLGQGNTGELFFGEGSRLTVL.

The chain couples TRBV18 to TRBJ2-3, with no clear D. V was pared by 0 bases and J by 0 bases, with 10 bases between. CDR3 length: 16 residues. Germline assignment: CDR1 KGHSH and CDR2 LQKENI. CDR3 in amino acids: CASSPPSDSSTDTQYF. CDR3 nucleotides: TGTGCCAGCTCACCACCGAGTGACTCAAGCACAGATACGCAGTATTTT.

This chain links TRBV6-1 with TRBJ2-3; D remains ambiguous. The CDR3 extends over 15 amino acids. CDR1 and CDR2 from the germline V gene are MNHNS and SASEGT. With 5 bases removed from V and 2 bases from J, the gap between germline ends came to 14 bases. The CDR3 nucleotides read TGTGCCAGCAGTAAATCCGGGTCGGACACAGATACGCAGTATTTT. Its protein is CASSKSGSDTDTQYF.

The rearrangement uses TRBV28 and TRBJ2-7; a weak D match, TRBD2 (5 bases). V was trimmed by 5 bases and J by 3 bases, leaving 14 bases between them. The germline gives CDR1 MDHEN, CDR2 SYDVKM. The CDR3 sequence is 14 residues long. The DNA for the CDR3 is TGTGCCAGCAGTCCTTGGACTGATCTCTACGAGCAGTACTTC. The encoded protein is CASSPWTDLYEQYF.